This record looks at one TCR beta chain sequence and its context. What this receptor recognizes is not known. Per-base qualities were not stored, and no clone one base away is much larger. The protocol used for the library was multiplex PCR. The sequencer listed for this sample is Illumina HiSeq 4000. CDR3 regions were amplified by Arm-PCR with iRepertoire HTBI primers to construct TCR beta libraries. PCR products were gel purified before sequencing. In the source study's methods: Across samples, around 58 TRBV and 13 to 15 TRBJ segments were identified and used for gene usage analysis of CDR3 amino acid clonotypes. COPE and FqMerger were used to merge the filtered high-quality paired reads into contigs. BLAST was used to align contigs to IMGT TRBV, TRBD and TRBJ reference genes, with CDR3 defined following IMGT. Any clonotype with a frequency above 0.1% was classified as a highly expanded clone. Shannon entropy was used to measure repertoire diversity, and the Gini coefficient was used to measure V-J evenness. A clonotype found in more than one individual was treated as public. TCRdb itself trimmed the public reads at Q25 with fastp, ran MiXCR and retained productive beta chains. Identical CDR3 proteins give one entry, which carries the most common genes and DNA. The authors' filters were not applied to this entry. In all, the sample holds hundreds of thousands of distinct CDR3 sequences, and roughly 21% of those were seen once. The ten largest clones take up over 6% of the sample.

What the time point label conveys for this sample: persistent/refractory GD, antithyroid drugs over 5 years with positive TRAb. RNA was extracted from PBMCs in TRIzol for both TCR sequencing and RNA sequencing. Graves' disease was diagnosed according to American Thyroid Association guidelines. Recruitment of patients was carried out at an endocrinology department in Xi'an, China. Each patient gave about 8.1 milliliters of peripheral blood, collected in an EDTA anticoagulant tube. Ficoll Paque Plus density gradient separation was used to isolate PBMCs, and no further T cell sorting was done. An Agilent 2100 Bioanalyzer and agarose gel were used to check RNA quality, while a NanoDrop 2000 measured RNA concentration. V is trimmed back by 8 bases and J by 0 bases, and the junction contains 8 bases that no gene match accounts for. Reading the germline V gene (reference sequence) gives CDR1 SEHNR and CDR2 FQNEAQ. Counted from cysteine to phenylalanine, this CDR3 has 16 amino acids. The DNA shown is the 48-base CDR3, in frame from base 1.

The sample belongs to a study of regulatory T cells in long-lasting Graves disease listed by TCRdb under 2021. Background on the whole study: Persistent Graves' disease meant more than 5 years of antithyroid drug treatment with TSH receptor autoantibodies that stayed positive. This study used TCR sequencing and RNA sequencing of peripheral blood to compare persistent Graves' disease patients against newly diagnosed Graves' disease patients. The study was conducted in China and was registered as a clinical trial. TCR sequencing covered some 13 persistent and around 20 newly diagnosed Graves' disease patients, around 33 samples in total. On average, persistent Graves' disease patients in the clinical cohort had been on antithyroid drugs for around ten years.

Broader findings and caveats from the paper: Patients with persistent disease shared more public clonotypes (approximately 2,500) than newly diagnosed patients did (966). Compared with newly diagnosed patients, patients with persistent Graves' disease had lower TCR Shannon entropy and fewer highly expanded clones, which suggests clonal expansion. Preferential use of TRBV28, TRBJ1-2 and TRBJ2-5 was observed in persistent disease, whereas TRBV20-1 and TRBJ2-1 were favored in newly diagnosed disease. The authors acknowledged the small sample size as a limitation that may reduce accuracy. Only peripheral blood was studied, because thyroid tissue, the primary lesion, was inaccessible. Only the TCR beta chain was sequenced and analyzed.

The V and J segments used are TRBV7-9 and TRBJ2-1; 9 of the junction bases match TRBD2. The sample in question was peripheral blood mononuclear cells (PBMCs), obtained when the disease was refractory, from a patient treated with antithyroid drugs. The receptor's source is a female donor with Graves disease. The DNA is TGTGCCAGCCAAGGGACTAGCAGATACTCCTACAATGAGCAGTTCTTC. The translation is CASQGTSRYSYNEQFF. With the rest looked up from the reference TRBV7-9 and TRBJ2-1 genes rather than sequenced, the full variable domain is DTGVSQNPRHKITKRGQNVTFRCDPISEHNRLYWYRQTLGQGPEFLTYFQNEAQLEKSRLLSDRFSAERPKGSFSTLEIQRTEQGDSAMYLCASQGTSRYSYNEQFFGPGTRLTVL.